The source of this T cell receptor (beta chain) is a study of T cells in Graves' hyperthyroidism and ophthalmopathy. Amplified TCR beta CDR3 regions derived from RNA transcripts. An initial round of RT-PCR targeting the TCR CDR3 relied on the HTBI primer set. TCRdb reanalysed the multiplex PCR reads using MiXCR and keeps one entry per CDR3 protein. The data hold a few hundred thousand distinct CDR3 sequences, with 35% to 55% observed a single time. Reasons for excluding patients were uncontrolled infection, other autoimmune disease, pregnancy or lactation. Diagnostic assessment was based on clinical symptoms, serum thyroxine and TRAb, thyroid ultrasound and orbital computed tomography. This clonotype was observed many times. The V and J ends lost 6 bases and 0 bases respectively, with 14 bases between them. This CDR3 has 16 residues.

This receptor was taken from a woman aged 18-29 years with Graves' hyperthyroidism. The sequenced sample was peripheral blood or thyroid tissue (not recorded which). The chain has TRBV12-3 or TRBV12-4 and TRBJ2-2; possibly TRBD2 for D (6 bases). Here the CDR3 DNA reads TGTGCCAGCAGGCCGCTTCGGAGGGCGAACACCGGGGAGCTGTTTTTT. It is translated as CASRPLRRANTGELFF.